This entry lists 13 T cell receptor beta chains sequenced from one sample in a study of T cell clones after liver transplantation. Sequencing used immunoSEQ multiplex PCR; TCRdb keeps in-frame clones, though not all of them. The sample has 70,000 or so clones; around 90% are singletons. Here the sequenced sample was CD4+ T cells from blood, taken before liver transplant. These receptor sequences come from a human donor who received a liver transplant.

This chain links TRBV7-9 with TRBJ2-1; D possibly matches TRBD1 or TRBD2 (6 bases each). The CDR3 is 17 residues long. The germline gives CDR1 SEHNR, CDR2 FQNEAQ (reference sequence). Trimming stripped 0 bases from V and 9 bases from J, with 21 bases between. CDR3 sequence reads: CASSLAVPGPGGGEQFF. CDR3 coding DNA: TGTGCCAGCAGCTTAGCGGTCCCGGGGCCCGGAGGGGGTGAGCAGTTCTTC.

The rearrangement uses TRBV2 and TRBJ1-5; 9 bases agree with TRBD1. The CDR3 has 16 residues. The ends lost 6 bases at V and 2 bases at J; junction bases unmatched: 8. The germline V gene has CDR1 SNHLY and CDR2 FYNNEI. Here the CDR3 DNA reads TGTGCCAGCAGATTAACAGGGGGCTGGGGCAATCAGCCCCAGCATTTT. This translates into CASRLTGGWGNQPQHF.

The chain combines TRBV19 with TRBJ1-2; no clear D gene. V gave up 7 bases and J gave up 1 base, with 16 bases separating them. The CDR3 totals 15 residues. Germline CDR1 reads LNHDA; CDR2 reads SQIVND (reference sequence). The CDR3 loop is CASKAGTLGNYGYTF. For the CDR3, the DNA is TGTGCCAGTAAGGCAGGAACTCTCGGTAACTATGGCTACACCTTC. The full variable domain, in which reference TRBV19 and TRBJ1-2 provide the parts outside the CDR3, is DGGITQSPKYLFRKEGQNVTLSCEQNLNHDAMYWYRQDPGQGLRLIYYSQIVNDFQKGDIAEGYSVSREKKESFPLTVTSAQKNPTAFYLCASKAGTLGNYGYTFGSGTRLTVV.

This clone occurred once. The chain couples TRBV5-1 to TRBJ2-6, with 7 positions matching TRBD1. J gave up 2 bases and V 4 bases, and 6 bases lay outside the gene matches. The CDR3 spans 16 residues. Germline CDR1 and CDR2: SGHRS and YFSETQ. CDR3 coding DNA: TGCGCCAGCAGCCCGGGACAGAGTCCTGGGGCCAACGTCCTGACTTTC. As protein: CASSPGQSPGANVLTF. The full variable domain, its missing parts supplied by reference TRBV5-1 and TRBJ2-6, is KAGVTQTPRYLIKTRGQQVTLSCSPISGHRSVSWYQQTPGQGLQFLFEYFSETQRNKGNFPGRFSGRQFSNSRSEMNVSTLELGDSALYLCASSPGQSPGANVLTFGAGSRLTVL.

Written as DNA, the CDR3 is TGTGCCAGCAGCACCCGGACAGGGGAGTATGGCTACACCTTC. Its translation is CASSTRTGEYGYTF. The chain couples TRBV4-2 to TRBJ1-2, with 9 positions matching TRBD1. The CDR3 is made up of 14 amino acids. J gave up 5 bases and V 5 bases, and 6 bases lay outside the gene matches. Germline V lookup: CDR1 LGHNA, CDR2 YNFKEQ.

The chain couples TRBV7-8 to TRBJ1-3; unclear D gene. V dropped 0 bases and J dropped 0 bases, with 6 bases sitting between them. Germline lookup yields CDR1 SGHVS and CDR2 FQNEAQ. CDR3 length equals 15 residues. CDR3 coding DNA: TGTGCCAGCAGCTTAGCTGGGTTCTCTGGAAACACCATATATTTT. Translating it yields CASSLAGFSGNTIYF.

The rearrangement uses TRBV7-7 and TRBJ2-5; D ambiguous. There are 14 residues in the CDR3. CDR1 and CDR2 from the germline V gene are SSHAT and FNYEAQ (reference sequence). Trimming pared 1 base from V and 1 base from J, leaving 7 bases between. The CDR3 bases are TGTGCCAGCAGCTTAGTCACAACCCAAGAGACCCAGTACTTC. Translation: CASSLVTTQETQYF.

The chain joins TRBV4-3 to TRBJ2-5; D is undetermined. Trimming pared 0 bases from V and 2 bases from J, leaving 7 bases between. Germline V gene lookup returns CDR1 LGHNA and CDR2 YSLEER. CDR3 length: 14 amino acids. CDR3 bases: TGCGCCAGCAGCCAAGATTTGGGGCAAGAGACCCAGTACTTC. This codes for CASSQDLGQETQYF.

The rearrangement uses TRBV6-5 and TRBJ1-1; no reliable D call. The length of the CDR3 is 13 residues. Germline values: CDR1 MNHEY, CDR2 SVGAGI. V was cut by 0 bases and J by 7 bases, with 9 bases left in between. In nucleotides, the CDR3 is TGTGCCAGCAGTTACTCGGAAGCGTTTGAAGCTTTCTTT. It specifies CASSYSEAFEAFF.

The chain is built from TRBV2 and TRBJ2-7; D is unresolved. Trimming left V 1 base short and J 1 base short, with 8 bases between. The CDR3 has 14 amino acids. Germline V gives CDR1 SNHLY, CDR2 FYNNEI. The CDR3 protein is CASSEVLGSYEQYF. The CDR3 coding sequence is TGTGCCAGCAGTGAAGTTCTAGGGTCCTACGAGCAGTACTTC.

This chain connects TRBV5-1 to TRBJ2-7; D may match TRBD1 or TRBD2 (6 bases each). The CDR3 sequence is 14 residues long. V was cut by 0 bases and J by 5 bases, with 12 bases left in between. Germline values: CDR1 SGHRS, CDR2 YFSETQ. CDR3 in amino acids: CASSLVRGLDEQYF. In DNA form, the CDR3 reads TGCGCCAGCAGCTTGGTACGGGGGCTAGACGAGCAGTACTTC.

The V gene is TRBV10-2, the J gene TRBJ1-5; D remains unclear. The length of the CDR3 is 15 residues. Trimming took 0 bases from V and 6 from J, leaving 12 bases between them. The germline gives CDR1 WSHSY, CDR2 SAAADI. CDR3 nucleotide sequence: TGCGCCAGCAGTGAGTCGATACGCAGTGCTCAGCCCCAGCATTTT. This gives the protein CASSESIRSAQPQHF.

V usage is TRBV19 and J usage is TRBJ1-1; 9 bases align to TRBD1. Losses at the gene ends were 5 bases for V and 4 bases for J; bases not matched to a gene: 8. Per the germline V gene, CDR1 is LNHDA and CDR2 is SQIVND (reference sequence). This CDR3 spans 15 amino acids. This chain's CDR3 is CASSGGTGMITEAFF. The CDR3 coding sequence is TGTGCCAGTAGTGGGGGGACAGGGATGATCACTGAAGCTTTCTTT. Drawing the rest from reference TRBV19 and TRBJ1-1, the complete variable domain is DGGITQSPKYLFRKEGQNVTLSCEQNLNHDAMYWYRQDPGQGLRLIYYSQIVNDFQKGDIAEGYSVSREKKESFPLTVTSAQKNPTAFYLCASSGGTGMITEAFFGQGTRLTVV.